This T cell receptor beta chain was sequenced for a study of graft-versus-host responses after intestinal transplantation. The study's findings and limits: Declining HvG levels early post-transplant were linked to peak circulating GvH clone levels.

Clones were sequenced by immunoSEQ multiplex PCR, and TCRdb holds only the in-frame ones, with some missing. This table has some 110,000 clones, around 92% appearing once. For this clone: Its target is not known.

The CDR3 covers 14 residues. Per the germline V gene, CDR1 is SGHDT and CDR2 is YYEEEE. V was trimmed by 4 bases and J by 2 bases, leaving 13 bases between them. Sequenced material: unstimulated CD8+ T cells sorted from spleen or lymph node cells, taken before transplant. This clonotype was obtained from a human donor who was the organ donor for an intestinal transplant. This chain connects TRBV5-6 to TRBJ2-7; TRBD1 or TRBD2 may be the D gene (5 bases each). CDR3 nucleotide sequence: TGTGCCAGCAGCCCCCGGGACCACCCCTACGAGCAGTACTTC. Residues: CASSPRDHPYEQYF.